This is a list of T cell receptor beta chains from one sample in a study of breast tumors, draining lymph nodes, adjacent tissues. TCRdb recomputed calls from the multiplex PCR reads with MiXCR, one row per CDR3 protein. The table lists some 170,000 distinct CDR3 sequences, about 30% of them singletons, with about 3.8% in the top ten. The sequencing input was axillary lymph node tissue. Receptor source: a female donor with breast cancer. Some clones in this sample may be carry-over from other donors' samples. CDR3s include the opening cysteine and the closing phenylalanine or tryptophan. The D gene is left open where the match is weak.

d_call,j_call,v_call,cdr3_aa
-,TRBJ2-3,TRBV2,CASLMGAADTQYF
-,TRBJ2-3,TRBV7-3,CASSPSLAGTDTQYF
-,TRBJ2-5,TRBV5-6,CASSLAAGQETQYF
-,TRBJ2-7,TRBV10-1,CASSEKRDVTYEQYF
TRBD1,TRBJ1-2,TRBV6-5,CASSPRQGVYGYTF
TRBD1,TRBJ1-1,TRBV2,CASSVHRGGTEAFF
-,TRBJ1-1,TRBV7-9,CASSLDVRIAEAFF
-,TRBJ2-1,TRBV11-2,CASSFGLEQFF
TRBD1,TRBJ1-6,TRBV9,CASSVAGGYGNSPLHF
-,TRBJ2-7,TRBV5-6,CASSPKGRGPSYEQYF
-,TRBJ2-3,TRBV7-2,CASTQMGSWSDTQYF
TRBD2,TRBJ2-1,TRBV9,CASSFGTSGPNEQFF
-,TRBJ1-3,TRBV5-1,CASSLDGSSGNTIYF